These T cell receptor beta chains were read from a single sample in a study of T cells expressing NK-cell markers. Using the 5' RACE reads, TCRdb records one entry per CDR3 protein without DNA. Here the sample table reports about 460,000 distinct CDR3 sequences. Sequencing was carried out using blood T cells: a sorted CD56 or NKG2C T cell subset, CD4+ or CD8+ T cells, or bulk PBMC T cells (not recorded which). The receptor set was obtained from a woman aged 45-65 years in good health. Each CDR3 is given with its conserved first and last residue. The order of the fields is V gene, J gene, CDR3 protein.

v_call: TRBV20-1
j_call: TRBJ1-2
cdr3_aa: CSATVLSRSRYGYTF

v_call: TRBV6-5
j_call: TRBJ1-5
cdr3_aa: CASGRDKPQHF

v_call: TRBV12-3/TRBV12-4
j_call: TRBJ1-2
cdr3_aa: CASSARQGGTF

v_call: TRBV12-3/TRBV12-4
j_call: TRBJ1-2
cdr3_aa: CASSFTGGFNYGYTF

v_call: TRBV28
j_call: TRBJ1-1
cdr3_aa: CASSFRGAHFRAFF

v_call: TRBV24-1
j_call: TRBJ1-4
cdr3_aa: CATSDGAFTGEKLFF

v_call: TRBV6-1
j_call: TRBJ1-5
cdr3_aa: CASSGIQGNQPQHF

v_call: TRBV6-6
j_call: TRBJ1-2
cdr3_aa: CASGQGVVNYGYTF

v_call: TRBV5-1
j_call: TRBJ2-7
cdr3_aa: CASSLPAGGIPGEQYF

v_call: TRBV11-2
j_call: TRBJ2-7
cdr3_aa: CASSLAAGRAYEQYF

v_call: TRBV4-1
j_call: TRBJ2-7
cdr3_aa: CASSHQDGATYEQYF

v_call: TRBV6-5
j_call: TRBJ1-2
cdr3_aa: CASSWRGGYTF

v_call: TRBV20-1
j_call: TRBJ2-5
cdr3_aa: CSAQRSGNEETQYF

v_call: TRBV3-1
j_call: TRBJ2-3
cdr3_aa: CASSQDYRKTDTQYF

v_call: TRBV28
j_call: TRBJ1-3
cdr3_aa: CASRRRTAGNTIYF

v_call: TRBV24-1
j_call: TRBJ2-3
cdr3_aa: CATSDPRDSGGRTDTQYF

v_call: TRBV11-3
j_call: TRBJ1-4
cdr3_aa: CASSDRAPNEKLFF

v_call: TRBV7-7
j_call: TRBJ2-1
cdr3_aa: CASSPPGTPVGNEQFF

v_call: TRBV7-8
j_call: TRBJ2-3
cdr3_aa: CASSLSGGLVRASTDTQYF

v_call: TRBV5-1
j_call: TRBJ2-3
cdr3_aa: CASSPIGPPDTQYF

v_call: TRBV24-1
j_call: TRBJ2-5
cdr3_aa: CATSDFGQGRETQYF

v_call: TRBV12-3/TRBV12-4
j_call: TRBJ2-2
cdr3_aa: CASSQRQGANTGELFF

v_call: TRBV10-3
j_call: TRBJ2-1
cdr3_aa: CAISESLDPNEQFF

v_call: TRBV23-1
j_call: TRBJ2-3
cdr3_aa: CASSPEGTSWMDTQYF

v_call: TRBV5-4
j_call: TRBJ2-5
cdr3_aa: CASSLETRLSQYF

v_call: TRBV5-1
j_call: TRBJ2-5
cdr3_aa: CASSLEAGTVFGETQYF

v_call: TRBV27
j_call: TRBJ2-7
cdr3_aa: CASSDSTGFSYEQYF

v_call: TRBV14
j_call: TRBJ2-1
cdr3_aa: CASSRPRLRQFF

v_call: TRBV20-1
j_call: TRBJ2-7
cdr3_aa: CSAVSGLAAYEQYF

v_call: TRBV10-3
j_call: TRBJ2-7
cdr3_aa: CAISASSGLMIEQYF

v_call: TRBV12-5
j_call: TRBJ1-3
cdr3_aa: CASGLGADATSGNTIYF

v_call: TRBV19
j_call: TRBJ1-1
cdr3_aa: CASSILIGPGTNTEAFF

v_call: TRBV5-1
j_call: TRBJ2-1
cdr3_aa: CASSLIPSGRNEQFF

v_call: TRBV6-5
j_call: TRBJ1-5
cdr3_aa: CASSLFRGGQPQHF

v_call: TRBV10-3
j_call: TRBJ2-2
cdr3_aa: CAITMDHTGELFF

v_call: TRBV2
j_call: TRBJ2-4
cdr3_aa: CASSEGLAKNIQYF